The 25 T cell receptor beta chains below all came from one sample that was sequenced in a study of blood T cell repertoires in COVID-19. TCRdb keeps only in-frame clones here, not all; method: immunoSEQ multiplex PCR. The sample lists about 400,000 clones, roughly 90% occurring once. What was sequenced was peripheral blood. The origin of the receptors is a woman in her sixties with COVID-19, enrolled during active disease.

This clone was picked up one time. A read error is possible here, since a much larger clone lies one base away. The V and J genes are TRBV5-6 and TRBJ2-5; D uncertain. V dropped 2 bases and J dropped 5 bases, with 4 bases sitting between them. CDR1 and CDR2 from the germline V gene are SGHDT and YYEEEE. The CDR3 sequence is 11 residues long. In DNA form, the CDR3 reads TGTGCCAGCAGCTTTTCGGAGACCCAGTACTTC. Translating it yields CASSFSETQYF.

This clone was observed once. The chain couples TRBV7-2 to TRBJ2-7; 7 bases line up with TRBD2. Germline assignment: CDR1 SGHTA and CDR2 FQGNSA. After removal of 3 bases from V and 13 bases from J, the junction contained 9 bases not matched to a gene. CDR3 length equals 12 residues. The CDR3 sequence: CASSFASGGRYF. CDR3 bases: TGTGCCAGCAGCTTCGCTAGCGGCGGCCGATACTTC.

The chain employs TRBV5-4 and TRBJ2-1; D not certain. In germline, CDR1 is SGHNT, CDR2 YYREEE (reference sequence). The V end was cut by 1 base, the J end by 0 bases, with 8 bases between. This CDR3 comprises 15 residues. The CDR3 loop is CASSLFGGSYNEQFF. The CDR3 region has the DNA TGTGCCAGCAGCTTGTTTGGCGGCTCCTACAATGAGCAGTTCTTC.

V and J are TRBV5-5 and TRBJ2-3, with a possible D match to TRBD2 (5 bases). Germline V CDR1 and CDR2: SGHKS, YYEKEE (reference sequence). The CDR3 covers 12 residues. V lost 5 bases to trimming and J lost 7 bases, with 11 bases between them. The CDR3 reads CASSPLGNTQYF. The CDR3 DNA reads as TGTGCCAGCAGTCCACTCGGGAATACGCAGTATTTT.

The chain has TRBV20-1 and TRBJ2-1, with D maybe TRBD1 (6 bases). Trimming removed 5 bases at V and 7 bases at J, with 9 bases between. The germline CDR1 and CDR2 sequences are DFQATT and SNEGSKA (reference sequence). There are 11 residues in the CDR3. The CDR3 region has the DNA TGCAGTGCTCCGACAGGAAATGAGCAGTTCTTC. Amino acids: CSAPTGNEQFF.

The chain uses TRBV10-2 and TRBJ1-2; tentatively, D is TRBD1 (5 bases). V lost 0 bases, J lost 8 bases, and 7 bases lay in between. The CDR3 has 12 amino acids. In germline, CDR1 is WSHSY, CDR2 SAAADI. CDR3 DNA sequence: TGCGCCAGCAGTGAGTCAGGGGCAGGCTACACCTTC. This sequence encodes CASSESGAGYTF.

The V and J genes are TRBV18 and TRBJ1-6; D is unclear. CDR1 and CDR2 from the germline V gene are KGHSH and LQKENI. Between the trimmed V and J ends, which lost 3 bases and 5 bases, there was a span of 8 bases. CDR3 length: 14 amino acids. For the CDR3, the DNA is TGTGCCAGCTCACCGGCCGGGGATAATTCACCCCTCCACTTT. Its translation: CASSPAGDNSPLHF.

The chain recombines TRBV7-2 with TRBJ2-7; tentative D call: TRBD2 (5 bases). This CDR3 is 13 amino acids long. Trimming left V 5 bases short and J 4 bases short, with 12 bases between. Germline CDR1 reads SGHTA; CDR2 reads FQGNSA. The CDR3: CASSQGLSYEQYF. DNA for the CDR3: TGTGCCAGCAGCCAAGGACTTTCTTACGAGCAGTACTTC.

The chain employs TRBV6-4 and TRBJ2-5; no clear D. The V and J ends lost 4 bases and 0 bases respectively, with 6 bases between them. Germline assignment: CDR1 MRHNA and CDR2 SNTAGT. This CDR3 contains 13 residues. CDR3 nucleotides: TGTGCCAGCAGTGGCCGGTACCAAGAGACCCAGTACTTC. It is translated as CASSGRYQETQYF.

The DNA for the CDR3 is TGTGCCAGCAGCGCAAGGGACAGACTGAACACTGAAGCTTTCTTT. The encoded protein is CASSARDRLNTEAFF. This chain uses TRBV7-9 with TRBJ1-1, with 7 bases fitting TRBD1. The CDR3 runs 15 residues. V lost 5 bases, J lost 0 bases, and 6 bases stayed unmatched. From germline, CDR1 is SEHNR and CDR2 FQNEAQ (reference sequence).

This chain uses TRBV9 with TRBJ2-1; 12 nucleotides align to TRBD2. Per germline, CDR1 SGDLS and CDR2 YYNGEE. This CDR3 contains 18 residues. V lost 1 base, J lost 5 bases, and 10 bases stayed unmatched. The chain's CDR3 is CASSVSPLAGGTDNEQFF. The CDR3 DNA reads TGTGCCAGCAGCGTATCCCCCCTAGCGGGGGGGACCGACAATGAGCAGTTCTTC.

The chain combines TRBV11-3 with TRBJ1-1; a weak D match, TRBD1 (6 bases). V was pared by 4 bases and J by 10 bases, with 10 bases between. The germline V gene has CDR1 SGHNT and CDR2 YENEEA. The CDR3 sequence is 11 residues long. The CDR3 coding sequence is TGTGCCAGCAGCTCCACAGGGAGAGCTTTCTTT. Translating gives CASSSTGRAFF. The whole variable domain, remainder taken from reference TRBV11-3 and TRBJ1-1, is EAGVVQSPRYKIIEKKQPVAFWCNPISGHNTLYWYLQNLGQGPELLIRYENEEAVDDSQLPKDRFSAERLKGVDSTLKIQPAELGDSAVYLCASSSTGRAFFGQGTRLTVV.

The J gene is TRBJ1-5, the V gene TRBV6-6; D is unclear. Trimming cost V 6 bases and J 1 base, with 7 bases left between them. The CDR3 length is 13 residues. Per germline, CDR1 MNHNY and CDR2 SVGAGI (reference sequence). The CDR3: CASRDSSNQPQHF. The CDR3 bases are TGTGCCAGCAGAGACTCCAGCAATCAGCCCCAGCATTTT.

The V call is TRBV2, the J call TRBJ1-1; 7 bases are a match to TRBD1. The germline CDR1 and CDR2 sequences are SNHLY and FYNNEI. The CDR3 is made up of 13 amino acids. Germline trimming cut 7 bases from V and 0 bases from J; bases unmatched to any gene: 2. CDR3 nucleotides: TGTGCCAGCAAGGGACAGCTGAACACTGAAGCTTTCTTT. This gives the protein CASKGQLNTEAFF.

The chain joins TRBV30 to TRBJ1-1; D unclear. Germline V CDR1 and CDR2: GTSNPN, SVGIG (reference sequence). This CDR3 contains 11 residues. Trimming cost V 2 bases and J 7 bases, with 8 bases left between them. Here the CDR3 DNA reads TGTGCCTGGAGTTCGGGAAATGAAGCTTTCTTT. Residues: CAWSSGNEAFF. The full variable domain, rest sourced from reference TRBV30 and TRBJ1-1, is SQTIHQWPATLVQPVGSPLSLECTVEGTSNPNLYWYRQAAGRGLQLLFYSVGIGQISSEVPQNLSASRPQDRQFILSSKKLLLSDSGFYLCAWSSGNEAFFGQGTRLTVV.

The gene calls are TRBV6-5 and TRBJ1-2, with D maybe TRBD1 (5 bases). Trimming took off 6 bases at V and 4 bases at J, with 15 bases between the two ends. The length of the CDR3 is 14 residues. Germline V CDR1 and CDR2: MNHEY, SVGAGI. The CDR3 protein is CASRLGADSYGYTF. The CDR3 nucleotides read TGTGCCAGCAGGCTTGGGGCTGACAGCTATGGCTACACCTTC.

This clone was counted at least ten times. The chain uses TRBV5-1 and TRBJ2-1, with 10 bases that match TRBD2. The trim removed 4 bases at V and 3 bases at J, leaving 7 bases unmatched. Germline CDR1 and CDR2: SGHRS and YFSETQ. There are 16 residues in the CDR3. The CDR3 nucleotides read TGCGCCAGCAGCAGTAGCGGGGGGAGTCTCTACAATGAGCAGTTCTTC. Its protein is CASSSSGGSLYNEQFF.

The V call is TRBV1, the J call TRBJ2-3; the table's D call TRBD2 went unverified against the DNA. TRBV1 is annotated as a pseudogene. The CDR3 totals 17 residues. The CDR3, as DNA: TGCACCAGCAGCCAAGCGTCCGGGCGGGGGGGCACAGATACGCAGTATTTT. Translating gives CTSSQASGRGGTDTQYF.

Only one count was recorded for this clone. This chain joins TRBV7-8 and TRBJ2-1; 11 positions agree with TRBD2. This CDR3 contains 18 residues. The germline CDR1 and CDR2 sequences are SGHVS and FQNEAQ. Trimming removed 3 bases from V and 6 bases from J; junction bases left unmatched: 13. The CDR3 reads CASSFPYIIAGGPNEQFF. Written as DNA, the CDR3 is TGTGCCAGCAGCTTCCCATACATAATAGCGGGGGGGCCCAATGAGCAGTTCTTC.

The chain combines TRBV24-1 with TRBJ2-5, with D unresolved. Trimming removed 4 bases at V and 8 bases at J, with 4 bases between. The CDR3 runs to 10 residues. The germline CDR1 and CDR2 sequences are KGHDR and SFDVKD. The CDR3 region is CATSESTQYF. The CDR3 coding sequence is TGTGCCACCAGTGAGAGTACCCAGTACTTC.

V is TRBV5-6 and J is TRBJ1-1; TRBD1 is a possible D gene (6 bases). CDR1 is SGHDT, CDR2 YYEEEE, per germline. The V end was cut by 7 bases, the J end by 1 base, with 11 bases between. This CDR3 has 13 residues. CDR3 in DNA: TGTGCCAGCGGTCGGGGGGCGAACACTGAAGCTTTCTTT. Translation gives CASGRGANTEAFF.

This chain links TRBV27 with TRBJ2-7, with a tentative D call TRBD2 (7 bases). Trimming pared 10 bases from V and 1 base from J, leaving 14 bases between. Germline lookup yields CDR1 MNHEY and CDR2 SMNVEV (reference sequence). The CDR3 is made up of 13 amino acids. CDR3 coding DNA: TGTGCCATCGGGGGGCCTGGATCCTACGAGCAGTACTTC. Amino acids: CAIGGPGSYEQYF.

This clone was observed a handful of times. The V gene is TRBV5-1, the J gene TRBJ2-2, with 9 bases fitting TRBD1. This CDR3 spans 15 amino acids. J lost 5 bases, V lost 3 bases, and 5 bases had no gene match. The V gene's germline CDR1 is SGHRS and CDR2 YFSETQ. For the CDR3, the DNA is TGCGCCAGCAGCTCGGGACAGGGCCGTACCGGGGAGCTGTTTTTT. Residues: CASSSGQGRTGELFF.

The V and J genes are TRBV7-9 and TRBJ2-7; 8 bases match TRBD1. J lost 5 bases, V lost 5 bases, and 8 bases had no gene match. Germline-derived CDR1 and CDR2 are SEHNR and FQNEAQ (reference sequence). The CDR3 is made up of 14 amino acids. The CDR3 spells CASSPYSGGDEQYF. For the CDR3, the DNA is TGTGCCAGCAGCCCCTATTCAGGGGGCGACGAGCAGTACTTC.

This chain joins TRBV9 and TRBJ2-5; tentative D call: TRBD2 (5 bases). Deletions cut 1 base from V and 1 base from J, with 20 bases between. Per the germline V gene, CDR1 is SGDLS and CDR2 is YYNGEE. The CDR3 sequence is 18 residues long. The DNA for the CDR3 is TGTGCCAGCAGCGTAAGACTCCGAGGGCTCGGGTTCCAAGAGACCCAGTACTTC. Protein sequence: CASSVRLRGLGFQETQYF.